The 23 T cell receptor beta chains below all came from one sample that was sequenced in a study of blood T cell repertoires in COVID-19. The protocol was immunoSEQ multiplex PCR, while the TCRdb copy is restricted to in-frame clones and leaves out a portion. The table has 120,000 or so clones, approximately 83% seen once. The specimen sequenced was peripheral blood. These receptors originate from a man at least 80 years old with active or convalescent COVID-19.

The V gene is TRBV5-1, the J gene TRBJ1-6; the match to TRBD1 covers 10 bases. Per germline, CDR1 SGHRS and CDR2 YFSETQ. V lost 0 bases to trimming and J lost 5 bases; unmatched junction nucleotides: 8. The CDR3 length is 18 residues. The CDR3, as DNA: TGCGCCAGCAGCTTGGCGTCTCGGACAGGGGGTAATAATTCACCCCTCCACTTT. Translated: CASSLASRTGGNNSPLHF.

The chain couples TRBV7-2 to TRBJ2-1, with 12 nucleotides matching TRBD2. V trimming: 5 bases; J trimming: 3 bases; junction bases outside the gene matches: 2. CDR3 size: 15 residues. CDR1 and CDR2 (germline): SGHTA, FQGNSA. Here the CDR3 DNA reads TGTGCCAGCAGCCAGGGACTAGCGGGCTACAATGAGCAGTTCTTC. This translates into CASSQGLAGYNEQFF.

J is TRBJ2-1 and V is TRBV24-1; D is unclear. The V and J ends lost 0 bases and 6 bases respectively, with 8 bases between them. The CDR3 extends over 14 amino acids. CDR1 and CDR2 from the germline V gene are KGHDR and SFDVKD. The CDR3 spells CATSDLRRSNEQFF. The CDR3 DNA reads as TGTGCCACCAGTGATTTGCGTCGGAGCAATGAGCAGTTCTTC.

CDR3 sequence reads: CASSEFPQRGRQALHQPQHF. The CDR3 coding sequence is TGTGCCAGCAGTGAATTCCCGCAGAGGGGCCGACAGGCCTTACATCAGCCCCAGCATTTT. The rearrangement uses TRBV6-1 and TRBJ1-5, with TRBD1 as a possible D gene (6 bases). In germline, CDR1 is MNHNS, CDR2 SASEGT. CDR3 size: 20 residues. Between the trimmed V and J ends, which lost 2 bases and 5 bases, there was a span of 28 bases.

The CDR3: CASIGDYTDTQYF. The CDR3 DNA sequence: TGTGCCAGCATCGGGGACTACACAGATACGCAGTATTTT. The chain combines TRBV25-1 with TRBJ2-3, with 7 nucleotides matching TRBD2. The CDR3 extends over 13 amino acids. The junction had 3 bases not matched to a gene; V was cut back by 7 bases and J by 2 bases. CDR1 and CDR2 (germline): MGHDK, SYGVNS. The whole variable domain, filled in from reference TRBV25-1 and TRBJ2-3, reads EADIYQTPRYLVIGTGKKITLECSQTMGHDKMYWYQQDPGMELHLIHYSYGVNSTEKGDLSSESTVSRIRTEHFPLTLESARPSHTSQYLCASIGDYTDTQYFGPGTRLTVL.

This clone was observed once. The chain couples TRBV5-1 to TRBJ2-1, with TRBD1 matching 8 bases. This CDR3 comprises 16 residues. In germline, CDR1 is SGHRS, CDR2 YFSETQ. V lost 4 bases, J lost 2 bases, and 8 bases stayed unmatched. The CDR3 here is CASSPGTGRAYNEQFF. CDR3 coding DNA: TGCGCCAGCAGCCCAGGGACAGGACGAGCCTACAATGAGCAGTTCTTC.

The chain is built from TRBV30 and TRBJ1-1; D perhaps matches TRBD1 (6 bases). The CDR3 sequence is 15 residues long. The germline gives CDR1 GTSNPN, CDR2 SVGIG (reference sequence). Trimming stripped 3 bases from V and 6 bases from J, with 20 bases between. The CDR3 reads CAWSKNSGAAAEAFF. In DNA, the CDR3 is TGTGCCTGGAGCAAAAATTCAGGGGCAGCGGCTGAAGCTTTCTTT.

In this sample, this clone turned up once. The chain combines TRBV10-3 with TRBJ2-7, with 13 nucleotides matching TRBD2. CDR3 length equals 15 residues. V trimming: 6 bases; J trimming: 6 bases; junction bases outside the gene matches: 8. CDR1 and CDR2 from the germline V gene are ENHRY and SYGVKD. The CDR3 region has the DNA TGTGCCATCAGGGGTGGGACTAGCGGGGTCGGCGAGCAGTACTTC. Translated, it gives CAIRGGTSGVGEQYF.

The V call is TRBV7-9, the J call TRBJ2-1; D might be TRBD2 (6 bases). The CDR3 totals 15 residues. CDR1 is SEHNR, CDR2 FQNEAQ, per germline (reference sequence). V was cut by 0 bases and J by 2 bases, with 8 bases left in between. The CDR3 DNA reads TGTGCCAGCAGCTTAGCTAGCGGAGCCTACAATGAGCAGTTCTTC. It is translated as CASSLASGAYNEQFF. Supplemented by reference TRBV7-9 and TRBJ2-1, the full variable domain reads DTGVSQNPRHKITKRGQNVTFRCDPISEHNRLYWYRQTLGQGPEFLTYFQNEAQLEKSRLLSDRFSAERPKGSFSTLEIQRTEQGDSAMYLCASSLASGAYNEQFFGPGTRLTVL.

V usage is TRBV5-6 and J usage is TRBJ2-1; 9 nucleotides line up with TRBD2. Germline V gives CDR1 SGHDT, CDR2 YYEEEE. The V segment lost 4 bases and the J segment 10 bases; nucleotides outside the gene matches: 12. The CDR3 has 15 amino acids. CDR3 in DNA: TGTGCCAGCAGCATCGGGACTAGCCTGGGTAGGGAGCAGTTCTTC. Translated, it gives CASSIGTSLGREQFF. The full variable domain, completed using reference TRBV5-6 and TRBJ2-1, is DAGVTQSPTHLIKTRGQQVTLRCSPKSGHDTVSWYQQALGQGPQFIFQYYEEEERQRGNFPDRFSGHQFPNYSSELNVNALLLGDSALYLCASSIGTSLGREQFFGPGTRLTVL.

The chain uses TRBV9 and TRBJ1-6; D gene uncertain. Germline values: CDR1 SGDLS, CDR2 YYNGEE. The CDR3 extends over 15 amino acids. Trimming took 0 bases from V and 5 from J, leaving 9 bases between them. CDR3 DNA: TGTGCCAGCAGCGTAGTTGGTCAGGATAATTCACCCCTCCACTTT. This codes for CASSVVGQDNSPLHF.

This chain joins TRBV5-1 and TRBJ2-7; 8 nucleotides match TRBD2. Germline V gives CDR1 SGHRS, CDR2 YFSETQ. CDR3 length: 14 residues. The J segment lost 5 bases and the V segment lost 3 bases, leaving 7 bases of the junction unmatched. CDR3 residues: CASSSNSGVNEQYF. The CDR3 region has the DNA TGCGCCAGCAGCTCGAATAGCGGGGTCAACGAGCAGTACTTC.

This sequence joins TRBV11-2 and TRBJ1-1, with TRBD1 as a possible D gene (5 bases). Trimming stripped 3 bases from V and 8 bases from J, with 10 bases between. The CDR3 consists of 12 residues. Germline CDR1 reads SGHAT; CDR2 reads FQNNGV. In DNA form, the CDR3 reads TGTGCCAGCAGCTTCCCAGGGAGGGAAGCTTTCTTT. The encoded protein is CASSFPGREAFF. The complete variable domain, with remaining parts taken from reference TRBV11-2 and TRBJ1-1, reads EAGVAQSPRYKIIEKRQSVAFWCNPISGHATLYWYQQILGQGPKLLIQFQNNGVVDDSQLPKDRFSAERLKGVDSTLKIQPAKLEDSAVYLCASSFPGREAFFGQGTRLTVV.

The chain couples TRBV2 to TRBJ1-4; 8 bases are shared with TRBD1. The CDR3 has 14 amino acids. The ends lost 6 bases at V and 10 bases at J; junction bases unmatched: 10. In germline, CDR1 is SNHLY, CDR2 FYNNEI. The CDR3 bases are TGTGCCAGCAGACCCGGGACAGGTGAAGGAAAACTGTTTTTT. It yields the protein CASRPGTGEGKLFF.

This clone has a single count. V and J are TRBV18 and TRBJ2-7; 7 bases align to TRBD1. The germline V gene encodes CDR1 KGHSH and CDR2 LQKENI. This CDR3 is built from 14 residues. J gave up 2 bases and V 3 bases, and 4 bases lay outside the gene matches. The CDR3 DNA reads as TGTGCCAGCTCACCTAGGGACAGACCCTACGAGCAGTACTTC. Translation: CASSPRDRPYEQYF.

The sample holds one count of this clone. In nucleotides, the CDR3 is TGTGCCAGCAGTCTAGGGGGCAGCTATGGCTACACCTTC. It translates to CASSLGGSYGYTF. This chain joins TRBV12-3 or TRBV12-4 and TRBJ1-2, with 7 bases lining up with TRBD1. The CDR3 has 13 residues. Trimming took 5 bases from V and 4 from J; bases not matched to a gene: 4.

The CDR3 spells CSVDRDGYEQYF. CDR3 in DNA: TGCAGCGTTGATCGGGATGGCTACGAGCAGTACTTC. The chain uses TRBV29-1 and TRBJ2-7, with D possibly TRBD2 on 5 matching bases. V lost 3 bases and J lost 3, with 9 bases in between. Germline lookup yields CDR1 SQVTM and CDR2 ANQGSEA. This CDR3 has 12 amino acids.

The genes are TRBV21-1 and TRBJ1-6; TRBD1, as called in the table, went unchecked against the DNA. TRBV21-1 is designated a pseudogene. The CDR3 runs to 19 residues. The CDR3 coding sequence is TGTGCCAGCAGCAAACCTCGGGGATCTTCGGGACAGGGGAGTTCACCCCTCCACTTT. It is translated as CASSKPRGSSGQGSSPLHF.

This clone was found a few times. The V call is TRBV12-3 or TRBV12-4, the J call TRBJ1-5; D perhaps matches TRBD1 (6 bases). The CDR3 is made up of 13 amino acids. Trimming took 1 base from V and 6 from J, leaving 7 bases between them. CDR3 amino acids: CASSLGGLQPQHF. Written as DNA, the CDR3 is TGTGCCAGCAGTTTAGGGGGGCTTCAGCCCCAGCATTTT.

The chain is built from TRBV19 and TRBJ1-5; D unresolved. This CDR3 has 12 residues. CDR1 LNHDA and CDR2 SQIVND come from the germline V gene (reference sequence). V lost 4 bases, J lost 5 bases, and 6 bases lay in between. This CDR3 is CASSTLDQPQHF. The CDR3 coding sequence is TGTGCCAGTAGTACTCTCGATCAGCCCCAGCATTTT.

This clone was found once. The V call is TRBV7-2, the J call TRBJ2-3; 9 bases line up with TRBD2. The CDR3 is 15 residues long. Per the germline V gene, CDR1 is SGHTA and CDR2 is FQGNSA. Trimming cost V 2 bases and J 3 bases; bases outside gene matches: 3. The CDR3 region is CASSLTREGTDTQYF. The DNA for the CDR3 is TGTGCCAGCAGCTTAACGCGGGAGGGGACAGATACGCAGTATTTT.

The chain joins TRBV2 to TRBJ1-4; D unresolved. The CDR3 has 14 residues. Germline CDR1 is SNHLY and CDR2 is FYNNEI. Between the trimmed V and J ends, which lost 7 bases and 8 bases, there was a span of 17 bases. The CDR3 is CASIPTQLNEKLFF. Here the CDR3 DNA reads TGTGCCAGCATCCCAACACAGTTGAACGAAAAACTGTTTTTT.

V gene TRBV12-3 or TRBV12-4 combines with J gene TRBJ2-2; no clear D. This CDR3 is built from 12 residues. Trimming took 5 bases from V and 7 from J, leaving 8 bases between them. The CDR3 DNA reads TGTGCCAGCAGTGCTAGGAGCGGGGAGCTGTTTTTT. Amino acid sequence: CASSARSGELFF.